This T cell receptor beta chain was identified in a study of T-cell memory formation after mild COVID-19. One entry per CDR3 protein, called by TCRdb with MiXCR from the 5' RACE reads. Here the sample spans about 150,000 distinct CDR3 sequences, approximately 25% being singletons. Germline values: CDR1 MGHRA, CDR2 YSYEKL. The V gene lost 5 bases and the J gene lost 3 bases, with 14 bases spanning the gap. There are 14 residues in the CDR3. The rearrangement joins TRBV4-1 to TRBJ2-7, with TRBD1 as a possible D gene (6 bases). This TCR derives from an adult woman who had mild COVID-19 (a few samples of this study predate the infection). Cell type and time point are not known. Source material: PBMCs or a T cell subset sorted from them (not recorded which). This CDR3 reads CASSARQELYEQYF. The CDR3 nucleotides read TGCGCCAGCAGCGCCCGACAGGAGCTCTACGAGCAGTACTTC.